The 15 T cell receptor beta chains below were found in one sample sequenced in a study of human T cells and chemical hapten exposure. Time point described: patch test 1, 2 weeks after DPC sensitization. Stated treatment: therapeutic diphenylcyclopropenone sensitization with weekly scalp DPC. TCRdb re-called the RACE reads through MiXCR, storing one row per CDR3 protein. In the table there are around 77,000 distinct CDR3 sequences, roughly 9.8% of which are singletons. The sequencing used whole blood, collected in connection with sensitization to the hapten diphenylcyclopropenone (DPC). The receptors shown here come from a woman in her thirties or forties with alopecia areata. Some clones in this sample may be carry-over from other donors' samples.

This clonotype has just a few counts. This chain links TRBV13 with TRBJ2-2; maybe TRBD1 (7 bases). This CDR3 has 16 residues. Germline loops: CDR1 PRHDT, CDR2 FYEKMQ (reference sequence). V lost 4 bases and J lost 3, with 15 bases in between. CDR3 nucleotides: TGTGCCAGCAGCTCCACTCAGGGGGGATACACCGGGGAGCTGTTTTTT. Its translation is CASSSTQGGYTGELFF. Supplemented by reference TRBV13 and TRBJ2-2, the full variable domain reads AAGVIQSPRHLIKEKRETATLKCYPIPRHDTVYWYQQGPGQDPQFLISFYEKMQSDKGSIPDRFSAQQFSDYHSELNMSSLELGDSALYFCASSSTQGGYTGELFFGEGSRLTVL.

The V call is TRBV28, the J call TRBJ2-5; tentatively, D is TRBD1 or TRBD2 (5 bases each). The CDR3 is made up of 16 amino acids. Looked up from germline, CDR1 is MDHEN and CDR2 is SYDVKM. The V gene lost 0 bases and the J gene lost 0 bases, with 11 bases spanning the gap. The CDR3 loop is CASSLWGRADQETQYF. The CDR3 nucleotides read TGTGCCAGCAGTTTATGGGGACGGGCGGACCAAGAGACCCAGTACTTC.

Here the CDR3 DNA reads TGTGCCTGGAGTGCACTAGCGGGGGACACCGGGGAGCTGTTTTTT. This codes for CAWSALAGDTGELFF. J is TRBJ2-2 and V is TRBV30; 11 nucleotides line up with TRBD2. V lost 1 base, J lost 3 bases, and 1 base stayed unmatched. The germline V gene has CDR1 GTSNPN and CDR2 SVGIG (reference sequence). This CDR3 is built from 15 residues.

There are many counts of this clonotype. The chain has TRBV18 and TRBJ1-4, with D unclear. Trimming removed 3 bases from V and 0 bases from J, with 5 bases in between. There are 14 residues in the CDR3. Germline V CDR1 and CDR2: KGHSH, LQKENI. The CDR3 spells CASSPESTNEKLFF. CDR3 in DNA: TGTGCCAGCTCACCCGAATCAACTAATGAAAAACTGTTTTTT.

The genes are TRBV29-1 and TRBJ1-1, with 8 bases lining up with TRBD1. The junction had 8 bases not matched to a gene; V was cut back by 7 bases and J by 4 bases. This CDR3 comprises 13 residues. Germline values: CDR1 SQVTM, CDR2 ANQGSEA. The DNA of the CDR3 is TGCAGCGGCGGACAGGGCTGGGGCACTGAAGCTTTCTTT. Protein: CSGGQGWGTEAFF.

In this sample, this clonotype turned up many times. The junction does not match germline at one end; this may be a read error. This chain joins TRBV28 and TRBJ2-7; D not resolved. The germline V gene has CDR1 MDHEN and CDR2 SYDVKM. The CDR3 length is 14 residues. The CDR3 spells CASSLWTTSSEQYF. The CDR3 DNA sequence: TGTGCCAGCAGTTTATGGACAACCTCCTCCGAGCAGTACTTC.

This clonotype was counted ten times or more. This rearrangement joins TRBV19 to TRBJ1-5, with TRBD1 matching over 7 bases. Germline loops: CDR1 LNHDA, CDR2 SQIVND (reference sequence). V gave up 6 bases and J gave up 5 bases; unmatched junction bases: 4. The CDR3 is made up of 13 amino acids. The CDR3 region is CASRGTDHQPQHF. DNA for the CDR3: TGTGCCAGTAGGGGGACAGATCATCAGCCCCAGCATTTT. Variable domain in full (rest from reference TRBV19 and TRBJ1-5): DGGITQSPKYLFRKEGQNVTLSCEQNLNHDAMYWYRQDPGQGLRLIYYSQIVNDFQKGDIAEGYSVSREKKESFPLTVTSAQKNPTAFYLCASRGTDHQPQHFGDGTRLSIL.

This clonotype has ten or more counts. The chain links TRBV5-1 to TRBJ1-3; the D is unclear. This CDR3 region has 15 residues. Germline V lookup: CDR1 SGHRS, CDR2 YFSETQ. Trimming shortened V by 0 bases and J by 6 bases, and 13 bases separated the two germline ends. The CDR3, as DNA: TGCGCCAGCAGCTTGGATGGTAAAGCTGAAAACACCATATATTTT. Its protein is CASSLDGKAENTIYF.

This clonotype showed up just a few times. The V gene is TRBV11-2, the J gene TRBJ2-6, with D hard to call. Germline CDR1 is SGHAT and CDR2 is FQNNGV. Trimming removed 5 bases at V and 0 bases at J, with 11 bases between. The CDR3 contains 16 residues. CDR3 sequence reads: CASSPRLDSGANVLTF. The CDR3 DNA sequence: TGTGCCAGCAGCCCGAGACTTGACTCTGGGGCCAACGTCCTGACTTTC.

The V and J genes are TRBV28 and TRBJ2-7; weak D call: TRBD2 (6 bases). Trimming took off 10 bases at V and 4 bases at J, with 14 bases between the two ends. CDR1 is MDHEN, CDR2 SYDVKM, per germline. This CDR3 contains 12 residues. CDR3 coding DNA: TGTGCCACCCTGCGGGGTACGTACGAGCAGTACTTC. It codes for CATLRGTYEQYF.

This clonotype has ten or more counts. This chain joins TRBV7-9 and TRBJ1-5; D unclear. Trimming cost V 1 base and J 1 base, with 8 bases left between them. This CDR3 has 15 residues. CDR1 and CDR2 (germline): SEHNR, FQNEAQ (reference sequence). CDR3 protein: CASSLVGGSNQPQHF. The CDR3 bases are TGTGCCAGCAGCTTAGTGGGTGGGAGCAATCAGCCCCAGCATTTT. Drawing the rest from reference TRBV7-9 and TRBJ1-5, the complete variable domain is DTGVSQNPRHKITKRGQNVTFRCDPISEHNRLYWYRQTLGQGPEFLTYFQNEAQLEKSRLLSDRFSAERPKGSFSTLEIQRTEQGDSAMYLCASSLVGGSNQPQHFGDGTRLSIL.

For this clonotype: An end of the junction differs from the germline gene, which may be a read error. The V and J genes are TRBV6-6 and TRBJ1-5; TRBD1 matches 7 bases. The CDR3 runs to 14 residues. Germline CDR1 reads MNHNY; CDR2 reads SVGAGI (reference sequence). CDR3 residues: CASRQDRTNQSQHF. CDR3 sequence (DNA): TGTGCCAGCAGACAGGACAGGACGAATCAGTCCCAGCATTTT.

This clonotype occurred many times. The chain links TRBV6-2 or TRBV6-3 to TRBJ1-1; tentative D call: TRBD1 (5 bases). V was shortened by 5 bases and J by 5 bases, with 9 bases between the two germline ends. The CDR3 extends over 12 amino acids. The germline gives CDR1 MNHEY, CDR2 SVGEGT. CDR3 in amino acids: CASSNRFTEAFF. The CDR3 nucleotides read TGTGCCAGCAGTAACAGGTTTACTGAAGCTTTCTTT.

This clonotype was seen a few times. The CDR3 is CANSRGGRDTQYF. CDR3 DNA: TGTGCCAACTCTCGGGGGGGCAGGGATACGCAGTATTTT. The chain couples TRBV28 to TRBJ2-3, with 8 bases lining up with TRBD2. Germline assignment: CDR1 MDHEN and CDR2 SYDVKM. Losses at the gene ends were 10 bases for V and 6 bases for J; bases not matched to a gene: 9. There are 13 residues in the CDR3.

This clonotype has ten or more counts. The chain couples TRBV7-3 to TRBJ2-3; D ambiguous. The length of the CDR3 is 12 residues. The germline V and J ends were trimmed by 4 bases and 5 bases, with 7 bases remaining between them. Germline V gene data show CDR1 as SGHTA and CDR2 as FQGTGA. The CDR3 sequence: CASSSNLDTQYF. The CDR3 nucleotides are TGTGCCAGCAGCTCCAACTTAGATACGCAGTATTTT.